This T cell receptor (beta chain) comes out of a study of immune evolution from preneoplasia to lung adenocarcinoma. General observations from the study: Later-stage lesions appeared to have more T cells, more diversity, less clonality.

Profiled with immunoSEQ multiplex PCR; TCRdb holds only in-frame clones, not every one. The sample lists about 16,000 clones; roughly 90% were seen once. Between the mid-2010s and the late 2010s, patients underwent resection in Japan or China. Macro-dissection enriched premalignant or tumor cells before nucleic acid extraction. Concerning this clone itself: Its matching antigen is unknown.

This TCR came from a person aged 70 to 85 with invasive lung adenocarcinoma. The sample comprised FFPE invasive lung adenocarcinoma tissue.

The CDR3 spells CASSLRGGNSYEQYF. DNA of the CDR3: TGTGCCAGCAGCTTAAGGGGGGGTAACTCCTACGAGCAGTACTTC. The chain combines TRBV27 with TRBJ2-7; possibly TRBD2 for D (7 bases). V shed 6 bases and J shed 0 bases, with 15 bases lying between them. Per the germline V gene, CDR1 is MNHEY and CDR2 is SMNVEV (reference sequence). The CDR3 covers 15 residues.